The clone carrying this T cell receptor beta chain was observed a single time. The target antigen is unknown. This entry is derived from a study of shared clonotypes between healthy human individuals. Study conclusions and caveats: Generation of non-shared clonotypes was less probable than generation of clonotypes shared by all four donors. A handful of donors had 4% to 5% of their naive CD4 clonotypes in common.

Clones were read by immunoSEQ multiplex PCR, and TCRdb kept only the in-frame ones, dropping some. The repertoire holds some 2.3 million clones, with more than 80% as singletons. The ends were cut back, 4 bases at V and 7 bases at J, with 20 bases in the middle. The CDR3 is made up of 16 amino acids. Germline V lookup: CDR1 SGHKS, CDR2 YYEKEE (reference sequence). This chain uses TRBV5-5 with TRBJ1-4, with D uncertain. The sample consisted of naive CD4+ T cells from PBMCs. Subset in this sample: CD45RA+ positively selected. The source is a man aged 18-30 years in good health. Some clones in this sample may be carry-over from other donors' samples. Here the CDR3 reads CASSPTPLEGGEKLFF. The CDR3 DNA sequence: TGTGCCAGCAGCCCCACTCCCCTCGAGGGAGGTGAAAAACTGTTTTTT.